These 11 T cell receptor beta chains share one sample of origin, sequenced in a study of spatial heterogeneity in lung cancer. As to time point: blood at routine non-recurrence follow-up after resection. TCRdb re-derived calls from the 5' RACE reads in MiXCR, one entry per CDR3 protein. This table holds about 110,000 distinct CDR3 sequences, roughly a tenth found once. Sequences were derived from PBMCs, sampled at follow-up. Receptors were obtained from a female donor with early-stage non-small cell lung cancer.

This clonotype was found a few times. The rearrangement links TRBV20-1 to TRBJ1-1; a weak D match, TRBD1 (6 bases). The CDR3 spans 14 residues. V was trimmed by 2 bases and J by 1 base, leaving 11 bases between them. The V gene's germline CDR1 is DFQATT and CDR2 SNEGSKA (reference sequence). CDR3 DNA sequence: TGCAGTGCTAGAAAGACAGGAGCGAACACTGAAGCTTTCTTT. Its translation: CSARKTGANTEAFF.

This clonotype was detected only a few times. V and J are TRBV20-1 and TRBJ1-5, with D unclear. Germline CDR1 is DFQATT and CDR2 is SNEGSKA (reference sequence). CDR3 length: 11 amino acids. Written as DNA, the CDR3 is TGCACCGTTCGGGGTTATCAGCCCCAGCATTTT. This translates into CTVRGYQPQHF.

This clonotype was seen more than once but under ten times. This chain connects TRBV2 to TRBJ2-4; 7 bases line up with TRBD2. Germline values: CDR1 SNHLY, CDR2 FYNNEI. The V gene end was trimmed by 7 bases and the J gene end by 2 bases; junction bases not matched to a gene: 5. The CDR3 covers 14 residues. The CDR3 region has the DNA TGTGCCAGCACTGGGAGGGATCCCAAAAACATTCAGTACTTC. Amino acid sequence: CASTGRDPKNIQYF.

This clonotype has a count of ten or more. V is TRBV28 and J is TRBJ2-2, with 14 nucleotides matching TRBD2. J was trimmed by 4 bases and V by 5 bases; bases with no gene match: 0. The CDR3 loop spans 15 amino acids. CDR1 is MDHEN and CDR2 is SYDVKM in the germline V gene. The CDR3: CASSGTSGGTGELFF. For the CDR3, the DNA is TGTGCCAGCAGTGGGACTAGCGGGGGCACCGGGGAGCTGTTTTTT.

This clonotype was seen many times. The CDR3 DNA follows: TGTGCCAGCAGTTCTAGTAAATACGAGCAGTACTTC. It translates to CASSSSKYEQYF. This chain joins TRBV27 and TRBJ2-7; D not certain. The CDR3 length is 12 residues. Looked up from germline, CDR1 is MNHEY and CDR2 is SMNVEV (reference sequence). V shed 4 bases and J shed 4 bases, with 8 bases lying between them.

This clonotype was found many times. V is TRBV29-1 and J is TRBJ2-3, with 7 nucleotides matching TRBD2. This CDR3 has 14 amino acids. Trimming cost V 4 bases and J 0 bases; bases outside gene matches: 4. Germline CDR1 is SQVTM and CDR2 is ANQGSEA. DNA for the CDR3: TGCAGCGTTGTTCCTAGCGGTAGCACAGATACGCAGTATTTT. Translated: CSVVPSGSTDTQYF.

This clonotype has just a few counts. V and J are TRBV6-2 or TRBV6-3 and TRBJ2-1, with 10 bases fitting TRBD2. The CDR3 is made up of 14 amino acids. V was pared by 4 bases and J by 7 bases, with 4 bases of the junction left unmatched. The germline V gene has CDR1 MNHEY and CDR2 SVGEGT. The CDR3 region is CASSSGLATNEQFF. The CDR3 bases are TGTGCCAGCAGTTCGGGACTAGCGACTAATGAGCAGTTCTTC.

This clonotype has only a few counts. The chain couples TRBV2 to TRBJ2-2, with D maybe TRBD1 (5 bases). V lost 6 bases and J lost 0, with 11 bases in between. CDR3 length: 15 amino acids. The germline V gene encodes CDR1 SNHLY and CDR2 FYNNEI. CDR3 protein: CASRYKDTNTGELFF. The CDR3 DNA sequence: TGTGCCAGCAGGTATAAGGACACGAACACCGGGGAGCTGTTTTTT. Supplemented by reference TRBV2 and TRBJ2-2, the full variable domain reads EPEVTQTPSHQVTQMGQEVILRCVPISNHLYFYWYRQILGQKVEFLVSFYNNEISEKSEIFDDQFSVERPDGSNFTLKIRSTKLEDSAMYFCASRYKDTNTGELFFGEGSRLTVL.

The chain joins TRBV20-1 to TRBJ2-1; TRBD2 matches at 9 bases. V was pared by 4 bases and J by 1 base, with 11 bases of the junction left unmatched. The V gene's germline CDR1 is DFQATT and CDR2 SNEGSKA (reference sequence). This CDR3 is 17 amino acids long. Here the CDR3 reads CSAMGAGGSSSYNEQFF. The CDR3 DNA reads as TGCAGTGCTATGGGAGCGGGAGGTTCAAGTTCCTACAATGAGCAGTTCTTC.

This clonotype was detected only a few times. The V and J genes are TRBV28 and TRBJ1-5; D not certain. The V gene lost 3 bases and the J gene lost 7 bases, with 13 bases spanning the gap. The germline V gene has CDR1 MDHEN and CDR2 SYDVKM. The CDR3 is made up of 14 amino acids. Here the CDR3 DNA reads TGTGCCAGCAGTTTTGGCACGCTAACCCAGCCCCAGCATTTT. Protein: CASSFGTLTQPQHF.

This clonotype showed up just a few times. The V and J genes are TRBV24-1 and TRBJ2-1; TRBD2 agrees at 15 bases. The germline V gene encodes CDR1 KGHDR and CDR2 SFDVKD. The CDR3 loop spans 17 amino acids. Trimming cost V 3 bases and J 8 bases; bases outside gene matches: 7. The CDR3 DNA reads as TGTGCCACCAGTGATAACCACGGGACTAGCGGGAGGTATGAGCAGTTCTTC. This sequence encodes CATSDNHGTSGRYEQFF.